Listed below are T cell receptor beta chains from one sample, sequenced in a study of CD8+CD57+ T cells in acquired aplastic anemia. One entry per CDR3 protein, called by TCRdb with MiXCR from the reads. The sample has under 500,000 distinct CDR3 sequences, roughly 34% seen once. The sequencing sample was made of sorted CD4+, CD8+, or CD8+CD57+ T cells (not recorded which) from PBMCs. Receptors were obtained from a human donor with aplastic anemia. Each CDR3 is given with its conserved first and last residue. The order of the fields is J gene, V gene, clone size, D gene, CDR3 protein, CDR3 DNA. The D gene is left open where the match is weak. Clone size is stated in some rows and not others, as once, few, many or a class when expanded.

TRBJ1-1	TRBV10-3	-	-	CAISESTAGAEAFF	TGTGCCATCAGTGAGTCGACAGCGGGGGCTGAAGCTTTCTTT
TRBJ2-1	TRBV19	many	TRBD2	CASIAGEGHNEQFF	TGTGCCAGTATAGCGGGAGAAGGACACAATGAGCAGTTCTTC
TRBJ2-3	TRBV7-2	many	-	CASSASGATDTQYF	TGTGCCAGCAGCGCCTCTGGGGCCACAGATACGCAGTATTTT
TRBJ1-1	TRBV10-1	many	-	CASRGFSDLESEAFF	TGCGCCAGCAGAGGGTTCTCGGACCTGGAATCTGAAGCTTTCTTT
TRBJ1-2	TRBV7-2	medium-sized	-	CASSLGTNSYGYTF	TGTGCCAGCAGCTTAGGTACCAATTCCTATGGCTACACCTTC
TRBJ1-1	TRBV12-3/TRBV12-4	few	TRBD1	CASRGTGRMYAFF	TGTGCCAGCAGGGGGACAGGGAGGATGTATGCTTTCTTT
TRBJ1-4	TRBV12-3/TRBV12-4	-	TRBD1	CTSSEDRGEKLFF	TGTACCAGCAGTGAGGACAGGGGCGAAAAACTGTTTTTT
TRBJ1-1	TRBV24-1	few	TRBD1	CASTMQGVAFF	TGTGCCAGCACGATGCAGGGGGTGGCTTTCTTT
TRBJ1-1	TRBV20-1	few	-	CSAKYGGTEAFF	TGCAGTGCCAAATACGGTGGCACTGAAGCTTTCTTT
TRBJ2-3	TRBV25-1	few	TRBD2	CASSGVAGLASTDTQYF	TGTGCCAGCAGTGGGGTGGCAGGACTAGCGAGCACAGATACGCAGTATTTT
TRBJ2-3	TRBV20-1	many	TRBD2	CSATAGAGDTQYF	TGCAGTGCCACCGCGGGAGCTGGAGATACGCAGTATTTT
TRBJ1-1	TRBV2	-	-	CASSDRGRAFF	TGTGCCAGCAGCGACCGCGGGAGAGCTTTCTTT
TRBJ2-1	TRBV6-1	-	TRBD1	CASWDRVNEQFF	TGTGCCAGCTGGGACAGGGTGAATGAGCAGTTCTTC
TRBJ1-5	TRBV10-3	-	-	CAISFLNRENQPQHF	TGTGCCATCAGTTTTCTCAACAGGGAGAATCAGCCCCAGCATTTT
TRBJ1-1	TRBV18	-	-	CASSSEAGVEAFF	TGTGCCAGCTCATCGGAAGCAGGGGTGGAAGCTTTCTTT
TRBJ2-7	TRBV19	-	-	CASSISRTVTYEQYF	TGTGCCAGTAGTATATCGAGGACGGTGACCTACGAGCAGTACTTC
TRBJ2-3	TRBV4-1	-	-	CASSQETDTQYF	TGCGCCAGCAGCCAAGAAACAGATACGCAGTATTTT
TRBJ1-2	TRBV28	-	TRBD1	CASSSYRGQSYGYTF	TGTGCCAGCAGTTCGTACAGGGGACAATCCTATGGCTACACCTTC
TRBJ1-2	TRBV3-1	many	-	CASSQTTANYGYTF	TGTGCCAGCAGCCAGACGACAGCTAACTATGGCTACACCTTC
TRBJ1-2	TRBV5-4	few	TRBD1	CASSSAPGQALYGYTF	TGTGCCAGCAGCTCAGCCCCCGGACAGGCCCTATATGGCTACACCTTC
TRBJ2-5	TRBV11-2	-	-	CASSLGGTTQYF	TGTGCCAGCAGCTTAGGGGGGACTACCCAGTACTTC
TRBJ2-7	TRBV20-1	many	TRBD2	CSARGLAGVSEQYF	TGCAGTGCTAGAGGACTAGCGGGAGTTAGCGAGCAGTACTTC
TRBJ2-5	TRBV19	many	TRBD1	CASSVGTGGQETQYF	TGTGCCAGTAGTGTCGGGACAGGAGGGCAAGAGACCCAGTACTTC
TRBJ1-6	TRBV9	many	-	CASSAPDGRQRGSPLHF	TGTGCCAGCAGCGCACCCGACGGACGCCAGCGGGGATCACCCCTCCACTTT
TRBJ1-2	TRBV10-3	-	-	CAISEDRSADYTF	TGTGCCATCAGTGAGGACAGGTCGGCGGACTACACTTTC
TRBJ1-3	TRBV25-1	-	-	CASRSFSSGNTIYF	TGTGCCAGCAGGAGCTTTTCCTCTGGAAACACCATATATTTT
TRBJ2-7	TRBV15	-	TRBD1	CATSSHGQGSYEQYF	TGTGCCACCAGCAGTCATGGACAGGGGTCCTACGAGCAGTACTTC
TRBJ1-2	TRBV29-1	-	TRBD1	CSVDRTGGRGYTF	TGCAGCGTTGATCGGACAGGGGGTCGTGGCTACACCTTC
TRBJ2-7	TRBV4-2	few	TRBD1	CASRNRDRESEQYF	TGTGCCAGCAGGAACCGGGACAGGGAGAGCGAGCAGTACTTC
TRBJ2-1	TRBV6-1	-	-	CASSGVLNEQFF	TGTGCCAGCAGTGGGGTGCTCAATGAGCAGTTCTTC
TRBJ2-5	TRBV7-2	many	TRBD2	CASSSRLAGGQETQYF	TGTGCCAGCAGCTCCCGACTAGCGGGGGGGCAAGAGACCCAGTACTTC
TRBJ1-1	TRBV20-1	few	TRBD1	CSASEGTGGAGTEAFF	TGCAGTGCTAGTGAGGGGACAGGGGGCGCGGGGACTGAAGCTTTCTTT
TRBJ1-2	TRBV19	many	TRBD1	CASTSWDRGRRGYTF	TGTGCCAGTACCTCATGGGACAGGGGAAGAAGGGGCTACACCTTC
TRBJ1-6	TRBV7-2	many	-	CASSALNSPLHF	TGTGCCAGCAGCGCCCTTAATTCACCCCTCCACTTT
TRBJ1-1	TRBV7-9	many	-	CASSYMNTEAFF	TGTGCCAGCAGCTACATGAACACTGAAGCTTTCTTT
TRBJ2-5	TRBV20-1	-	-	CSARVLGGGTEETQYF	TGCAGTGCTAGAGTTTTAGGGGGCGGGACAGAAGAGACCCAGTACTTC
TRBJ2-3	TRBV20-1	many	TRBD1	CSARGPGGTGDTQYF	TGCAGTGCTAGAGGACCAGGGGGCACGGGAGATACGCAGTATTTT
TRBJ1-5	TRBV4-2	-	TRBD1	CASSQDRDRGQQPQHF	TGTGCCAGCAGCCAAGACCGGGACAGGGGACAGCAGCCCCAGCATTTT
TRBJ1-2	TRBV9	many	-	CASSVAPKVDGYTF	TGTGCCAGCAGCGTAGCCCCTAAGGTGGATGGCTACACCTTC
TRBJ1-5	TRBV2	few	TRBD1	CASSRWDRANQPQHF	TGTGCCAGCTCACGATGGGACAGGGCAAATCAGCCCCAGCATTTT
TRBJ2-6	TRBV12-3/TRBV12-4	-	-	CASSYRAGANVLTF	TGTGCCAGCAGTTATAGGGCTGGGGCCAACGTCCTGACTTTC
TRBJ1-3	TRBV9	once	-	CAGSVDPTSGNTIYF	TGTGCCGGCAGCGTAGATCCTACCTCTGGAAACACCATATATTTT
TRBJ2-5	TRBV7-9	few	-	CASSLAQSVQETQYF	TGTGCCAGCAGCTTAGCGCAGTCAGTCCAAGAGACCCAGTACTTC
TRBJ2-1	TRBV29-1	few	-	CSVPPRGSSYNEQFF	TGCAGCGTCCCCCCGAGGGGGAGCTCCTACAATGAGCAGTTCTTC